Below, one T cell receptor (beta chain) is given with its context. The antigen is undetermined. This sample stems from a study of OX40 agonist ivuxolimab in advanced cancers. Across the whole study: Given to patients was ivuxolimab, an agonistic anti-OX40 (CD134) antibody. Every 2 weeks, patients got intravenous ivuxolimab at one of six dose levels (0.01-10 mg/kg). The diagnoses of dose-escalation patients were hepatocellular carcinoma, melanoma, renal cell or head and neck cancer.

Sequencing used immunoSEQ multiplex PCR; TCRdb keeps in-frame clones, though not all of them. This table has about 73,000 clones, just under 90% appearing once. Between the trimmed V and J ends, which lost 1 base and 4 bases, there was a span of 7 bases. The CDR3 loop spans 13 amino acids. Germline CDR1 is GTSNPN and CDR2 is SVGIG (reference sequence). Overall study findings and caveats: Expanded clones were, on average, more numerous among CD8+ T cells than CD4+.

The receptor's source is an adult with an advanced solid tumor such as melanoma, head and neck, liver or kidney cancer. J is TRBJ2-2 and V is TRBV30; D is undetermined. Sequenced material: CD4+ or CD8+ T cells sorted from blood, taken in a trial of the OX40 agonist ivuxolimab. In DNA, the CDR3 is TGTGCCTGGAGTGCTTCGAGCACCGGGGAGCTGTTTTTT. It encodes CAWSASSTGELFF.